This paragraph covers one T cell receptor beta chain sequence. What it binds is not known. The data are from a study of human T cells and chemical hapten exposure. Study information: All through the roughly 23-week study, the scalp of each patient received diphenylcyclopropenone doses weekly. Variability of per-sample TCR yields stemmed mainly from small differences in pooled library volume.

The sample's time point: patch test 1, 2 weeks after DPC sensitization. Sample treatment: therapeutic diphenylcyclopropenone sensitization with weekly scalp DPC. Prior to each patch test being applied, blood was drawn. TCRdb ran MiXCR on the RACE reads and lists one entry per CDR3 protein. The sample lists around 75,000 distinct CDR3 sequences, approximately 10% seen once, with roughly 3.4% in the top ten. Study conclusions and caveats: Large CDR3 similarity clusters arose significantly more often from expanded TCRs than from controls.

V was pared by 6 bases and J by 9 bases, with 10 bases of the junction left unmatched. The CDR3 runs to 15 residues. The clonotype was recovered from a woman aged 60-75 years with alopecia areata. Some clones in this sample may be carry-over from other donors' samples. The sequenced sample was whole blood, obtained in connection with sensitization to the hapten diphenylcyclopropenone (DPC). The J gene is TRBJ1-6, the V gene TRBV12-3 or TRBV12-4, with 8 bases identical to TRBD1. The CDR3 DNA sequence: TGTGCCAGCAGCCCCCGCGGACAGGGTACTTCACCCCTCCACTTT. It encodes CASSPRGQGTSPLHF.